This TCR beta chain was recorded in a study of T cell repertoires in cytomegalovirus infection. Study background: HLA-B-restricted CMV epitopes that are well studied were used alongside recently identified HLA-C-restricted ones. Signatures in public TCR beta sequences pointed to both CMV infection and matching HLA type.

This CDR3 is 17 amino acids long. V was clipped by 1 base and J by 5 bases, with 20 bases between them. Germline loops: CDR1 MNHEY, CDR2 SMNVEV (reference sequence). TCRdb reprocessed the reads with MiXCR, giving one entry per CDR3 protein. Among about 770,000 distinct CDR3 sequences listed, almost 30% were seen once. Overall study findings and caveats: Carriers of CMV and the relevant HLA type were discriminated by public TCR beta frequency. Dominating the ex vivo response were HLA-C-restricted CMV-specific TCR beta clonotypes.

Turning to this clonotype: The antigen is not known.

The material sequenced was cultured CD8+ T cells from PBMCs, taken from culture after CMV antigen stimulation. The chain is built from TRBV27 and TRBJ2-5; D tentatively reads TRBD1 or TRBD2 (6 bases each). This TCR was recovered from a human donor in good health (CMV status not recorded). Some clones in this sample may be carry-over from other donors' samples. The CDR3 protein is CASSLLPTGTSGETQYF. CDR3 in DNA: TGTGCCAGCAGTTTATTGCCTACAGGGACTTCGGGGGAGACCCAGTACTTC.